The sequence of this T cell receptor beta chain was determined in a study of OX40 agonist ivuxolimab in advanced cancers. The wider study: Ivuxolimab doses were 0.01, 0.1, 0.3, 1.5, 3 or 10 mg/kg every 2 weeks. Patients receiving dose escalation had hepatocellular carcinoma, melanoma, renal cell or head and neck cancer.

Clones were sequenced by immunoSEQ multiplex PCR, and TCRdb holds only the in-frame ones, with some missing. The data contain tens of thousands of clones, about nine tenths of them singletons. The TCR sequence derives from an adult with an advanced solid tumor such as melanoma, head and neck, liver or kidney cancer. The specimen was CD4+ or CD8+ T cells sorted from blood, collected in a trial of the OX40 agonist ivuxolimab.

The CDR3 sequence is CASSPRTLTGGHYGYTF. The DNA for the CDR3 is TGTGCCAGCAGCCCTAGAACCCTGACAGGGGGGCACTATGGCTACACCTTC. J is TRBJ1-2 and V is TRBV14, with TRBD1 matching over 9 bases. The junction had 12 bases not matched to a gene; V was cut back by 4 bases and J by 3 bases. This CDR3 is 17 amino acids long. The germline gives CDR1 SGHDN, CDR2 FVKESK.